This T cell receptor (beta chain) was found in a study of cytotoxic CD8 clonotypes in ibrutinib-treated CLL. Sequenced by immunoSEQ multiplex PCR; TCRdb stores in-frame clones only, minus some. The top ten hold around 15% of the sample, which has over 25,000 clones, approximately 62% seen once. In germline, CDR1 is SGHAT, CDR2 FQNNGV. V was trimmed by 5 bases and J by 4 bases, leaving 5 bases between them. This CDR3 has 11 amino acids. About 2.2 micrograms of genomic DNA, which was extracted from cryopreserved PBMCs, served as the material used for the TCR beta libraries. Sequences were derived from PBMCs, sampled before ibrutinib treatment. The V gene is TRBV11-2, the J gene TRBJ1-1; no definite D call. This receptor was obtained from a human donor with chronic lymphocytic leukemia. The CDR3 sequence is CASSPFTEAFF. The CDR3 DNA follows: TGTGCCAGCAGCCCCTTCACTGAAGCTTTCTTT.